This record looks at one T cell receptor (beta chain) sequence and its context. What it binds is unknown. The sample originates from a study of stem cell transplantation in POMP-related autoinflammatory disease. The study's findings and limits: Across all analyzed T-cell subsets, patients with PRAID tended toward reduced diversity and increased clonality.

PRAID combined immunodeficiency and autoinflammation. Using immunoSEQ multiplex PCR, the repertoire was profiled, and TCRdb retains in-frame clones only, with some absent. This sample carries 25,000 to 30,000 clones, 75% to 85% of them seen once, and the ten largest clones take less than 3%. Germline values: CDR1 SGHRS, CDR2 YFSETQ. V gave up 2 bases and J gave up 7 bases, with 12 bases separating them. This CDR3 region has 13 residues. The chain recombines TRBV5-1 with TRBJ2-5; D might be TRBD1 or TRBD2, each matching 5 bases. The sequenced sample was CD4+ T cells from PBMCs, obtained before stem cell transplantation. The sequence derives from a human donor with POMP-related autoinflammation and immune dysregulation (PRAID). CDR3 nucleotide sequence: TGCGCCAGCAGCTTCGGGGACGTAGGGACCCAGTACTTC. It translates to CASSFGDVGTQYF.